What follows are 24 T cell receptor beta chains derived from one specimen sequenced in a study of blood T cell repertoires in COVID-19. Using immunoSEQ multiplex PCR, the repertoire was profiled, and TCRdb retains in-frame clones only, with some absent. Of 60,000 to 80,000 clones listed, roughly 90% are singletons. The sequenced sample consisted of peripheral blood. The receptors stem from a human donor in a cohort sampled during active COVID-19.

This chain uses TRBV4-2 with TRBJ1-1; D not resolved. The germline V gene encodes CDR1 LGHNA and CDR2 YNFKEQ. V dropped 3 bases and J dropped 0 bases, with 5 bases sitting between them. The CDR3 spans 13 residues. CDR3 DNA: TGTGCCAGCAGCCAGTCGGTGAACACTGAAGCTTTCTTT. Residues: CASSQSVNTEAFF.

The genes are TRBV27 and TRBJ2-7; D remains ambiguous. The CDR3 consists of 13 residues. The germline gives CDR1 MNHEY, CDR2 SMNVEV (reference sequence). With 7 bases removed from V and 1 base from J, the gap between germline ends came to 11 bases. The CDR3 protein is CASTFSGSYEQYF. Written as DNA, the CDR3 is TGTGCCAGCACCTTCTCCGGGTCCTACGAGCAGTACTTC.

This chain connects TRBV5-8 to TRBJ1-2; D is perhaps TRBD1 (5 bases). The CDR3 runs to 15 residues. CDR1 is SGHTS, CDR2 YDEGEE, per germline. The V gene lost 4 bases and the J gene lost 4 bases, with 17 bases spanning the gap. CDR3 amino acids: CASSGARVFGYGYTF. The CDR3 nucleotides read TGTGCCAGCAGCGGAGCCAGGGTATTTGGCTATGGCTACACCTTC.

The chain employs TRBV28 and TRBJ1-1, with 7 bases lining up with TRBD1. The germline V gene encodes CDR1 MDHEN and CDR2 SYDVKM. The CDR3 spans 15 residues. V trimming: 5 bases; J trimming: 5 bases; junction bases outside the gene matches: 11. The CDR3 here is CASSPYRGGGTEAFF. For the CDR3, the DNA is TGTGCCAGCAGTCCTTACAGGGGAGGAGGGACTGAAGCTTTCTTT.

The CDR3 nucleotides are TGTGCCAGCAGCCTCCATCTAGACAGGGGCCCTTTCTACGAGCAGTACTTC. Translating gives CASSLHLDRGPFYEQYF. The chain has TRBV21-1 and TRBJ2-7; TRBD1, the table's D call, lacks a check against the DNA. TRBV21-1 has pseudogene status. The CDR3 runs to 17 residues.

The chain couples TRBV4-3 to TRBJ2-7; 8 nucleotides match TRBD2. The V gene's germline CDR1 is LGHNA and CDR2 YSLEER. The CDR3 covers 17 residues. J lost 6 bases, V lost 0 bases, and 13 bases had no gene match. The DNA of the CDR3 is TGCGCCAGCAGCCAAGATATTGAGCGGGAGAGTAATACCGAGCAGTACTTC. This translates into CASSQDIERESNTEQYF.

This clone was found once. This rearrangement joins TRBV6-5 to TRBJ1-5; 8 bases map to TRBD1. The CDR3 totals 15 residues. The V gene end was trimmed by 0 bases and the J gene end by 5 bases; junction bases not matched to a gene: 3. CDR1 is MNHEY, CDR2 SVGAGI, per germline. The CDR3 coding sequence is TGTGCCAGCAGTTACTCGTCAGGGGGCGATCAGCCCCAGCATTTT. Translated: CASSYSSGGDQPQHF.

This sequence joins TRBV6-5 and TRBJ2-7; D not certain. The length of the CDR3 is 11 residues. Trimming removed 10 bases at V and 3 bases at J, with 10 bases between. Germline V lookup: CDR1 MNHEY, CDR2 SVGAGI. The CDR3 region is CATQILYEQYF. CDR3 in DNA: TGTGCCACCCAGATCCTCTACGAGCAGTACTTC.

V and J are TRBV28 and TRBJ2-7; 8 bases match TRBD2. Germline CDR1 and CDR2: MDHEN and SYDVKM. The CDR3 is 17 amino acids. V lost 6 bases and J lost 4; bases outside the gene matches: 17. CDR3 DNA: TGTGCCAGCAGCCCAAACCGGGGGGGACTCGATCGATACGAGCAGTACTTC. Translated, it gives CASSPNRGGLDRYEQYF.

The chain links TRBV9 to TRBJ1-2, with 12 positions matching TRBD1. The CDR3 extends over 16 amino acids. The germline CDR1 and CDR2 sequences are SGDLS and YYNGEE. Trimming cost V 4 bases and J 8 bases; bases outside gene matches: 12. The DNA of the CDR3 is TGTGCCAGCAGCCCCCACCCGGGACAGGGGGCTGACGGCTACACCTTC. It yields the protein CASSPHPGQGADGYTF.

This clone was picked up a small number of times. CDR3 sequence (DNA): TGTGCCAGCAGCCAAGATCGGGATGATGGCTACACCTTC. It specifies CASSQDRDDGYTF. The chain links TRBV4-2 to TRBJ1-2; D is undetermined. The V end lost 0 bases, the J end lost 6 bases, and 8 bases lay between the germline ends. This CDR3 is 13 amino acids long. Germline values: CDR1 LGHNA, CDR2 YNFKEQ.

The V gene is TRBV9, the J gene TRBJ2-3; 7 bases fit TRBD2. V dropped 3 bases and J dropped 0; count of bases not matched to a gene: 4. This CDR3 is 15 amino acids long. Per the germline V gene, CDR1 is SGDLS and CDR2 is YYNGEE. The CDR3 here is CASSGLAESTDTQYF. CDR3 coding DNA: TGTGCCAGCAGCGGTCTAGCGGAGAGCACAGATACGCAGTATTTT.

The CDR3 DNA reads TGTGCCAGTAGTGTCTCTATATCGGGTCAGCCCCAGCATTTT. This sequence encodes CASSVSISGQPQHF. J is TRBJ1-5 and V is TRBV19, with D unclear. Germline assignment: CDR1 LNHDA and CDR2 SQIVND (reference sequence). Between the trimmed V and J ends, which lost 5 bases and 6 bases, there was a span of 14 bases. The CDR3 contains 14 residues.

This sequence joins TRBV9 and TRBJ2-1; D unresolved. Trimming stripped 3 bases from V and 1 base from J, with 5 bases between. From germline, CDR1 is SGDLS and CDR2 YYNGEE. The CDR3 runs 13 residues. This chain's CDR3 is CASSERSYNEQFF. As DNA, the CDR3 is TGTGCCAGCAGCGAGAGATCCTACAATGAGCAGTTCTTC.

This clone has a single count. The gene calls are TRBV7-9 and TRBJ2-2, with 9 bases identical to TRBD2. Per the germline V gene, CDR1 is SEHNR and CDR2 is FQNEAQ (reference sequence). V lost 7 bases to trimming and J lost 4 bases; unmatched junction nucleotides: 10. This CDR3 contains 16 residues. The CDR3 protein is CASNHAGGLGTGELFF. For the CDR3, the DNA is TGTGCCAGCAATCACGCGGGGGGGCTGGGCACCGGGGAGCTGTTTTTT.

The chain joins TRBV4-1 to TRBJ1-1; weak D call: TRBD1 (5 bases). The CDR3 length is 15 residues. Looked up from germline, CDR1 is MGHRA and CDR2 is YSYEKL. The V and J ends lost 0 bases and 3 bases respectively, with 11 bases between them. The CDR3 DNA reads TGCGCCAGCAGCCAAGAAGTGGGGCAGTACACTGAAGCTTTCTTT. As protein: CASSQEVGQYTEAFF.

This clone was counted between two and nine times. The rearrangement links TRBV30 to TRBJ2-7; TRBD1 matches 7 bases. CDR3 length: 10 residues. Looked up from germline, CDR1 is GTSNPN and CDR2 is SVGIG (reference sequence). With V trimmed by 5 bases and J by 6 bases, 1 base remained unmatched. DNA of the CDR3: TGTGCCTGGGGGGACAGCGAGCAGTACTTC. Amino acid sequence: CAWGDSEQYF.

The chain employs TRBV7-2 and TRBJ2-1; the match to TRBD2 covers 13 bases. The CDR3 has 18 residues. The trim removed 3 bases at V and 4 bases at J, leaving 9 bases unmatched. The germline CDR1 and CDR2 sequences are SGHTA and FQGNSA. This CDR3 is CASSLGLAGRGPYNEQFF. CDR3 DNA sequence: TGTGCCAGCAGCTTGGGACTAGCGGGAAGGGGGCCATACAATGAGCAGTTCTTC.

The CDR3 loop is CASSQTVNEKLFF. CDR3 coding DNA: TGTGCCAGCAGCCAGACAGTTAATGAAAAACTGTTTTTT. The chain is built from TRBV7-8 and TRBJ1-4; a weak D match, TRBD1 (5 bases). The CDR3 spans 13 residues. The germline V gene encodes CDR1 SGHVS and CDR2 FQNEAQ. The germline V and J ends were trimmed by 5 bases and 4 bases, with 8 bases remaining between them.

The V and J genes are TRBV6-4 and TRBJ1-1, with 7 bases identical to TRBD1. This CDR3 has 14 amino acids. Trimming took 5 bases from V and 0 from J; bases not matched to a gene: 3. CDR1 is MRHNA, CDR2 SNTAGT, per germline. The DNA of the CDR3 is TGTGCCAGCAGTTGGGACAGCATGAACACTGAAGCTTTCTTT. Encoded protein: CASSWDSMNTEAFF.

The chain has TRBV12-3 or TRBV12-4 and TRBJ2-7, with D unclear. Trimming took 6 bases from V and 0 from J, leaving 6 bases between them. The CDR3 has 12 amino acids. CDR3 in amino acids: CASSHNSYEQYF. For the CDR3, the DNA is TGTGCCAGCAGCCACAACTCCTACGAGCAGTACTTC.

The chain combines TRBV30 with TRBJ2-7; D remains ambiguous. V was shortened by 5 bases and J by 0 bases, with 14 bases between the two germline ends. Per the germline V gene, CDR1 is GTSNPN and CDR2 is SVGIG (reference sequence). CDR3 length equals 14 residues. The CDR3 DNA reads TGTGCCTGGGGGGAAGACTTCAGCTCCTACGAGCAGTACTTC. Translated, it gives CAWGEDFSSYEQYF.

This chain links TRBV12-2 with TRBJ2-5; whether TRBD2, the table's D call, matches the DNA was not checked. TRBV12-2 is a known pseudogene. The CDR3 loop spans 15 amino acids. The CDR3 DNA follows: TGTGCAAGTCGCTTCCGGCGGAGCGCCCACGAGACCCAGTACTTC. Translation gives CASRFRRSAHETQYF.

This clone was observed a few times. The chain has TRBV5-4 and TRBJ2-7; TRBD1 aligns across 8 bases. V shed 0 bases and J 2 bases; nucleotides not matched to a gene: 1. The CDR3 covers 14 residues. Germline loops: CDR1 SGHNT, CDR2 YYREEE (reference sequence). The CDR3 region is CASSLGTGPYEQYF. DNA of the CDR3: TGTGCCAGCAGCTTGGGGACAGGGCCCTACGAGCAGTACTTC. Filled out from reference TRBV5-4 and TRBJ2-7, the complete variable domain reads ETGVTQSPTHLIKTRGQQVTLRCSSQSGHNTVSWYQQALGQGPQFIFQYYREEENGRGNFPPRFSGLQFPNYSSELNVNALELDDSALYLCASSLGTGPYEQYFGPGTRLTVT.